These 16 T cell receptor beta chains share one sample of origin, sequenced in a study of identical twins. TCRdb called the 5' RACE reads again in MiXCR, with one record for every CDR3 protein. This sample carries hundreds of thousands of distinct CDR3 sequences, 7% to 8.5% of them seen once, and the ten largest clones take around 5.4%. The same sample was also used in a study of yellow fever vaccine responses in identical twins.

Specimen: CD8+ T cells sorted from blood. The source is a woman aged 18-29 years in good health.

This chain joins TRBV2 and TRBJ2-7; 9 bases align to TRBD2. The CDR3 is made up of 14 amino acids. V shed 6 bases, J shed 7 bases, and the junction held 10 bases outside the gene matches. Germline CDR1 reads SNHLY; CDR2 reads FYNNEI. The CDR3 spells CASRNGTSPGEQYF. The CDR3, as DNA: TGTGCCAGCAGGAACGGGACTAGCCCTGGTGAGCAGTACTTC.

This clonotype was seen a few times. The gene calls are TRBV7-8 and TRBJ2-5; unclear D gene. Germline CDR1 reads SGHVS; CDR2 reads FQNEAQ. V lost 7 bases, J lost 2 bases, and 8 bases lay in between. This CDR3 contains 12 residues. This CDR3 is CASNLRQETQYF. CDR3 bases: TGTGCCAGCAATCTCCGTCAAGAGACCCAGTACTTC.

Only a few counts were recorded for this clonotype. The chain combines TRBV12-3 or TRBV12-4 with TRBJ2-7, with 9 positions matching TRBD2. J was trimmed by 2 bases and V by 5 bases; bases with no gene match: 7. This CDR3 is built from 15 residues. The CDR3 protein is CASSETSGDAYEQYF. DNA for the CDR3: TGTGCCAGCAGTGAGACTAGCGGAGATGCCTACGAGCAGTACTTC.

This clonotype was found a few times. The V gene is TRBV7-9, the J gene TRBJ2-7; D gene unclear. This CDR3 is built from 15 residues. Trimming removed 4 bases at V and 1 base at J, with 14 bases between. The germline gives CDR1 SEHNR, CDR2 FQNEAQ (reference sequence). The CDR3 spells CASSSTQGHSYEQYV. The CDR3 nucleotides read TGTGCCAGCAGCTCTACACAAGGGCATTCCTACGAGCAGTACGTC.

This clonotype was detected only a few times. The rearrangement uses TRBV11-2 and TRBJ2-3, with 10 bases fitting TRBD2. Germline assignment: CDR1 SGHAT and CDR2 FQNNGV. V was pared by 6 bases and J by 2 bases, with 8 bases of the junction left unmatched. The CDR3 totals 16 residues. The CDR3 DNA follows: TGTGCCAGCAGAGATAGCGGGAGGTCTGACACAGATACGCAGTATTTT. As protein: CASRDSGRSDTDTQYF.

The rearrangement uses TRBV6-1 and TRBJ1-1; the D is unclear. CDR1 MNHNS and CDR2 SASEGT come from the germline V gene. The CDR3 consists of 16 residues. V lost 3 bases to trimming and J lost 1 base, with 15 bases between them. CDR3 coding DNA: TGTGCCAGCAGTGATTCCCTACCCCCAGAGAACACTGAAGCTTTCTTT. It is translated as CASSDSLPPENTEAFF.

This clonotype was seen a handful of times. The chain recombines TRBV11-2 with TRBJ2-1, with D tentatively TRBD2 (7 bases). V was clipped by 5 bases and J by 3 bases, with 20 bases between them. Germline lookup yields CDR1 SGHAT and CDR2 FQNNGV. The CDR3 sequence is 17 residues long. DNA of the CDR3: TGTGCCAGCAGCCACACGGGGGGCCTAGCGGACTACAATGAGCAGTTCTTC. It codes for CASSHTGGLADYNEQFF.

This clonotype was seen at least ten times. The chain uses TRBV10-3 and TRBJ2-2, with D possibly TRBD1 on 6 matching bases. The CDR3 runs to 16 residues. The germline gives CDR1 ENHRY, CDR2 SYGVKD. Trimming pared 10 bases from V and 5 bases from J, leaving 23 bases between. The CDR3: CATEHRDNGVTGELFF. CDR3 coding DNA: TGTGCCACCGAACACCGGGACAATGGCGTGACCGGGGAGCTGTTTTTT.

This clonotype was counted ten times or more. CDR3 sequence (DNA): TGTGCCAGCAGCCCTTTACAGGCATCCACCTACGAGCAGTACTTC. It yields the protein CASSPLQASTYEQYF. V and J are TRBV27 and TRBJ2-7; TRBD1 might be the D (5 bases). The V and J ends lost 6 bases and 2 bases respectively, with 17 bases between them. The CDR3 sequence is 15 residues long. Per germline, CDR1 MNHEY and CDR2 SMNVEV (reference sequence).

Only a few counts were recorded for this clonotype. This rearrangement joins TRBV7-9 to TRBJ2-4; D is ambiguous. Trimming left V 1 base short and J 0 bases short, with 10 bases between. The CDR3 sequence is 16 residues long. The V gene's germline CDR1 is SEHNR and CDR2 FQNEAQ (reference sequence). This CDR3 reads CASSLVEGLAKNIQYF. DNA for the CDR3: TGTGCCAGCAGCTTAGTCGAAGGTCTAGCCAAAAACATTCAGTACTTC.

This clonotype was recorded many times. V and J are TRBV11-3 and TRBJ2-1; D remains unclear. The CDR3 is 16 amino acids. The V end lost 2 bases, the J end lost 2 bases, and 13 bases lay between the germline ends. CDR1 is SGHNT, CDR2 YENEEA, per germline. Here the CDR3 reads CASSLNLDRPYNEQFF. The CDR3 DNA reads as TGTGCCAGCAGCTTAAATCTAGACCGTCCCTACAATGAGCAGTTCTTC.

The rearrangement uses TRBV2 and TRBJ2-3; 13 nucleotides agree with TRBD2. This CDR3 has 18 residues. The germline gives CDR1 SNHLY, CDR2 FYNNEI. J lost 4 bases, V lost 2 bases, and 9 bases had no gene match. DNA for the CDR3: TGTGCCAGCAGTGAAACCCCCGGGACTAGCGGGAAGGCAGATACGCAGTATTTT. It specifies CASSETPGTSGKADTQYF. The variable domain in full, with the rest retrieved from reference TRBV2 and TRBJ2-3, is EPEVTQTPSHQVTQMGQEVILRCVPISNHLYFYWYRQILGQKVEFLVSFYNNEISEKSEIFDDQFSVERPDGSNFTLKIRSTKLEDSAMYFCASSETPGTSGKADTQYFGPGTRLTVL.

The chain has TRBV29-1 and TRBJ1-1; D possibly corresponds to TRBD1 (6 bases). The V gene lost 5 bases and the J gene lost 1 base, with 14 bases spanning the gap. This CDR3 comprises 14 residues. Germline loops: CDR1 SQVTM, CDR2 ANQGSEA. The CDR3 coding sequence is TGCAGCGTTTCCGCCGGGACACAGAACACTGAAGCTTTCTTT. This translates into CSVSAGTQNTEAFF.

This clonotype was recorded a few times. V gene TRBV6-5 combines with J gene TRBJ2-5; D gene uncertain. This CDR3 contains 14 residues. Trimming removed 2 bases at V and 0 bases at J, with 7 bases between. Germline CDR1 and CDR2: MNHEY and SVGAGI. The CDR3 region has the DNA TGTGCCAGCAGTTACGTGGGGAACCAAGAGACCCAGTACTTC. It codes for CASSYVGNQETQYF.

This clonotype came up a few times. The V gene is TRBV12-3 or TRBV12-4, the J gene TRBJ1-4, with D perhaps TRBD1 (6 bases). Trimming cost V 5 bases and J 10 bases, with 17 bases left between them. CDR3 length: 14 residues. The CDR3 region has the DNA TGTGCCAGCAGTACGTACATCAAGGGGGGAAAACTGTTTTTT. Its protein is CASSTYIKGGKLFF.

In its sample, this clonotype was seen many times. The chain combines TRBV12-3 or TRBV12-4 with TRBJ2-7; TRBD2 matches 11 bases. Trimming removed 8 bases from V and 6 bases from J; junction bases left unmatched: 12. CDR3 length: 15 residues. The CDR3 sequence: CASLDLAGGPGEQYF. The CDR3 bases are TGTGCCAGCCTCGACCTAGCGGGAGGCCCCGGCGAGCAGTACTTC.